This T cell receptor beta chain is from a study of CD8+ T cells in alopecia areata. Sorted populations comprised CD4+ and CD8+ T cells obtained from PBMCs. Study conclusions and caveats: Possibly because of HLA-related factors, TCR sharing was less clear across patients than in mice.

V shed 3 bases and J 9 bases; nucleotides not matched to a gene: 10. The CDR3 length is 15 residues. In germline, CDR1 is MGHRA, CDR2 YSYEKL. This clone appeared a few times. Its specificity is unknown. cDNA reverse transcribed from extracted RNA served as the sequencing template. Assay: immunoSEQ multiplex PCR; the TCRdb copy retains only in-frame clones and omits some. The sample has approximately 150,000 clones, around 55% seen once; the top ten hold about 4.4%. The chain has TRBV4-1 and TRBJ2-1; 8 bases are a match to TRBD1. This receptor was identified in a human donor in good health. Sequenced input: CD4+ T cells sorted from blood. The DNA for the CDR3 is TGCGCCAGCAGCCACTCAGGGGGCGCGGTTACTGAGCAGTTCTTC. Its protein product is CASSHSGGAVTEQFF.